This is a list of T cell receptor beta chains from one sample in a study of prognosis after radiotherapy for stage I lung cancer. TCRdb processed the multiplex PCR reads anew with MiXCR; each CDR3 protein has one entry. This sample yields 45,000 to 60,000 distinct CDR3 sequences, of which roughly 36% are seen a single time; about a tenth belongs to the top ten. The material was PBMCs, obtained before or after stereotactic body radiation therapy (not recorded which). Source of these receptors: a donor of 50 years or more with non-small cell lung cancer. CDR3s include the opening cysteine and the closing phenylalanine or tryptophan. The order of the fields is J gene, clone size, V gene, D gene, CDR3 DNA, CDR3 protein. The D gene is left open where the match is weak. Not every row has a clone size; where given, it reads once, few, many or a size class.

J: TRBJ2-2; size: NA; V: TRBV7-2; D: TRBD1; DNA: TGTGCCAGCAGACCGTGGCCCGTGACAGGGTACGGGGAGCTGTTTTTT; CDR3: CASRPWPVTGYGELFF
J: TRBJ2-1; size: NA; V: TRBV11-3; D: NA; DNA: TGTGCCAGCAGCTTATGGGCTGGCGGGCCCACGGGTGAGCAGTTCTTC; CDR3: CASSLWAGGPTGEQFF
J: TRBJ1-4; size: many; V: TRBV5-1; D: NA; DNA: TGCGCCAGCAGCTTGGGCAGGGACGAAAAACTGTTTTTT; CDR3: CASSLGRDEKLFF
J: TRBJ1-4; size: many; V: TRBV28; D: NA; DNA: TGTGCCAGCCTAGGACAGCCGAAAGCACTGTTTTTT; CDR3: CASLGQPKALFF
J: TRBJ2-6; size: NA; V: TRBV7-2; D: TRBD1; DNA: TGTGCCAGCAGCCCAGGGGGCTCGTGGGGGGCCAACTTCCTGACTTTC; CDR3: CASSPGGSWGANFLTF
J: TRBJ2-7; size: many; V: TRBV3-1; D: NA; DNA: TGTGCCAGCAGCCAAGTCTCCGAGCAGTACTTC; CDR3: CASSQVSEQYF
J: TRBJ2-7; size: many; V: TRBV24-1; D: NA; DNA: TGTGCCACCAGTGACGCCACCGGGCCCCTGGAGTACGAGCAGTACTTC; CDR3: CATSDATGPLEYEQYF
J: TRBJ2-7; size: few; V: TRBV6-1; D: NA; DNA: TGTACCAGCACCCTCGGGGGCGAAGGCCGCATCTACGAGCAGTACTTC; CDR3: CTSTLGGEGRIYEQYF
J: TRBJ1-2; size: NA; V: TRBV5-6; D: NA; DNA: TGTGCCAGCAGCAGGGGGGGGGCTGGCTACACCTTC; CDR3: CASSRGGAGYTF
J: TRBJ2-7; size: many; V: TRBV14; D: TRBD1; DNA: TGTGCCAGCAGCCATCTGACAGGGATCTACGAGCAGTACTTC; CDR3: CASSHLTGIYEQYF
J: TRBJ2-2; size: many; V: TRBV5-1; D: TRBD2; DNA: TGCGCCAGCAGCTTGGGACTAGCGGGCGGGGAGCTGTTTTTT; CDR3: CASSLGLAGGELFF
J: TRBJ2-2; size: NA; V: TRBV6-5; D: TRBD1; DNA: TGTGCCAGCAGTTACTTCCTGACAGGGGGCGGGGATCTGTTTTTT; CDR3: CASSYFLTGGGDLFF
J: TRBJ1-1; size: many; V: TRBV18; D: TRBD1; DNA: TGTGCCAGCTCGGGACAGGCGAACACTGAAGCTTTCTTT; CDR3: CASSGQANTEAFF
J: TRBJ1-5; size: many; V: TRBV19; D: TRBD1; DNA: TGTGCCAGTAGTATAAGAATTGGGGCAGGGACAGGCCAGCCCCAGCATTTT; CDR3: CASSIRIGAGTGQPQHF
J: TRBJ1-2; size: many; V: TRBV7-9; D: NA; DNA: TGTGCCAGCAGCCTAAGCGGGGCGGAGAATGGCTACACCTTC; CDR3: CASSLSGAENGYTF
J: TRBJ1-5; size: many; V: TRBV2; D: NA; DNA: TGTGCCAGCAGTGAGGGCAGGGAACCCCAGCATTTT; CDR3: CASSEGREPQHF
J: TRBJ2-7; size: many; V: TRBV3-1; D: NA; DNA: TGTGCCAGCAGTCCTCTAGGGAGCGAGCAGTACTTC; CDR3: CASSPLGSEQYF
J: TRBJ1-6; size: many; V: TRBV28; D: NA; DNA: TGTGCCAGCAGTTGGGAGCAATCGTCACCCCTCCACTTT; CDR3: CASSWEQSSPLHF
J: TRBJ1-2; size: many; V: TRBV28; D: NA; DNA: TGTGCCAGCAGTTACGGGGGTCCCTCCTATGGCTACACCTTC; CDR3: CASSYGGPSYGYTF
J: TRBJ1-2; size: NA; V: TRBV12-3/TRBV12-4; D: NA; DNA: TGTGCCAGCAGCTACACAGGGTATTATGGCTACACCTTC; CDR3: CASSYTGYYGYTF
J: TRBJ2-5; size: many; V: TRBV6-4; D: TRBD1; DNA: TGTGCCAGCAGTGAGAAGTCGGGGACAGGGAAAGAGACCCAGTACTTC; CDR3: CASSEKSGTGKETQYF
J: TRBJ2-2; size: many; V: TRBV20-1; D: NA; DNA: TGCAGTGCTCCTAAACTTGCCGCCGGGGAGCTGTTTTTT; CDR3: CSAPKLAAGELFF
J: TRBJ2-1; size: once; V: TRBV7-2; D: NA; DNA: TGTGCCAGCAGCCCCCAGCTGGGGGTGGAGCAGTTCTTC; CDR3: CASSPQLGVEQFF
J: TRBJ2-5; size: many; V: TRBV28; D: NA; DNA: TGTGCCAGCACCCTAGAAGAGACCCAGTACTTC; CDR3: CASTLEETQYF
J: TRBJ2-7; size: many; V: TRBV7-2; D: NA; DNA: TGTGCCAGCAGCTTAGCCCAACTGGCATCGGCGGGGTTCTACGAGCAGTACTTC; CDR3: CASSLAQLASAGFYEQYF
J: TRBJ2-7; size: many; V: TRBV7-9; D: NA; DNA: TGTGCCAGCAGCTTAGCGGCTTACGAGCAGTACTTC; CDR3: CASSLAAYEQYF
J: TRBJ1-1; size: once; V: TRBV7-2; D: NA; DNA: TGTGCCATTCAACGGTTGGCGAACACTGAAGCTTTCTTT; CDR3: CAIQRLANTEAFF
J: TRBJ2-3; size: many; V: TRBV19; D: TRBD2; DNA: TGTGCCAGTAGTCGAGCGGGAAGCACAGATACGCAGTATTTT; CDR3: CASSRAGSTDTQYF
J: TRBJ2-2; size: once; V: TRBV7-9; D: NA; DNA: TGTGCCAGCAGCTTAGCAACTAACACCGGGGAGCTGTTTTTT; CDR3: CASSLATNTGELFF
J: TRBJ1-1; size: many; V: TRBV6-1; D: NA; DNA: TGTGCCAGCAGGGCACTCGGGACCGAGGCTTCGTCATTTGGCACTGAAGCTTTCTTT; CDR3: CASRALGTEASSFGTEAFF
J: TRBJ1-4; size: many; V: TRBV4-3; D: NA; DNA: TGCGCCAGCAGCCAAGAATATGGTGATGAAAAACTGTTTTTT; CDR3: CASSQEYGDEKLFF
J: TRBJ1-6; size: medium-sized; V: TRBV30; D: NA; DNA: TGTGCCTGGAGTGTACTTTCCGGGAGTTCACCCCTCCACTTT; CDR3: CAWSVLSGSSPLHF